Listed below are T cell receptor beta chains from one sample, sequenced in a study of blood T cell repertoires in COVID-19. Assay: immunoSEQ multiplex PCR; the TCRdb copy retains only in-frame clones and omits some. Of some 250,000 clones in the sample, about four fifths were seen once. Sequenced input: peripheral blood. These receptors came from a woman aged 18-29 years with acute or convalescent COVID-19. The CDR3 runs from the conserved cysteine through the conserved F or W. Fields, in order: CDR3 DNA, CDR3 protein, CDR3 length, clone size, J gene, V gene, D gene. The D gene is left open where the match is weak. Rows give clone size only sometimes, using once, few, many, or a class for an expanded clone.

TGTGCCAGCAGCATCAACAGGGGGCTGTATGGCTACACCTTC	CASSINRGLYGYTF	14	NA	TRBJ1-2	TRBV5-4	TRBD1
TGTGCCAGCAGCCGACTCAGGGAGACCCAGTACTTC	CASSRLRETQYF	12	NA	TRBJ2-5	TRBV7-8	NA
TGCGCCAGCAGCTTGCAGGGGCAGGGTGGCTACACCTTC	CASSLQGQGGYTF	13	NA	TRBJ1-2	TRBV5-1	NA
TGTGCCAGCAGCCCCGGGCGACGGGACAGCTCCTACGAGCAGTACTTC	CASSPGRRDSSYEQYF	16	few	TRBJ2-7	TRBV11-2	TRBD1
TGTGCCAGCAGCTATATACCCATGATCTCCGATAAATTGAGGGTAGAAGAGACCAAGTACTTC	CASSYIPMISDKLRVEETKYF	21	NA	TRBJ2-5	TRBV7-8	NA
TGTGCCAGCTCACCCGGGACAGGGACTGGAAACACCATATATTTT	CASSPGTGTGNTIYF	15	NA	TRBJ1-3	TRBV18	TRBD1
TGTGCCAGCAGCTCCATCGGACTAGCGGACTGGGATGAGCAGTTCTTC	CASSSIGLADWDEQFF	16	NA	TRBJ2-1	TRBV13	TRBD2
TGTGCCAGTAGTATAGGGCCTCTAGCGGGAGGTCGTTACGAGCAGTACTTC	CASSIGPLAGGRYEQYF	17	NA	TRBJ2-7	TRBV19	TRBD2
TGTGCCAGCAGCGTAGATCGGGGGGACAGGGGTGACAATTCACCCCTCCACTTT	CASSVDRGDRGDNSPLHF	18	NA	TRBJ1-6	TRBV9	TRBD1
TGTGCCAGCAGCCAAGGGACAGGACGTGGAAACACCATATATTTT	CASSQGTGRGNTIYF	15	NA	TRBJ1-3	TRBV3-1/TRBV3-2	TRBD1
TGTGCCAGCAGTCCCGGGGTGTGGGCCCGCAAGTTCTTC	CASSPGVWARKFF	13	once	TRBJ2-1	TRBV28	NA
TGTGCCAGCTCACCGACCCTTTCCCGCGGGAGGGGCTACGAGCAGTACTTC	CASSPTLSRGRGYEQYF	17	NA	TRBJ2-7	TRBV18	TRBD2
TGTGCCAGCAGACTCCCCCCAAGTTACGAGCAGTACTTC	CASRLPPSYEQYF	13	NA	TRBJ2-7	TRBV7-2	NA
TGTGCCAGCAGCTTGACACCGACCGGGACAGGGGGCGGGAAGACCCAGTACTTC	CASSLTPTGTGGGKTQYF	18	NA	TRBJ2-5	TRBV7-2	TRBD1
TGTGCCAGCAGCCAAGCGATTCAGGGTCCCTACGAGCAGTACTTC	CASSQAIQGPYEQYF	15	NA	TRBJ2-7	TRBV3-1/TRBV3-2	NA
TGCAGCGCAGGACAGCACACTGAAGCTTTCTTT	CSAGQHTEAFF	11	NA	TRBJ1-1	TRBV29-1	NA
TGTGCCAGCAGCCGTCTAGCGAGCCCTGAAAAACTGTTTTTT	CASSRLASPEKLFF	14	NA	TRBJ1-4	TRBV14	NA
TGTGCCAGCAGTTACGTCCGGGAGTCGCGGGAGACCCAGTACTTC	CASSYVRESRETQYF	15	NA	TRBJ2-5	TRBV6-2/TRBV6-3	NA
TGTGCCTGGAACGGACTAGCGGGAGGGCACAAGGATGAGCAGTTCTTC	CAWNGLAGGHKDEQFF	16	NA	TRBJ2-1	TRBV30	TRBD2
TGTGCCAGCAGCTTAGACAGACAGGGGTGGAGCACAGATACGCAGTATTTT	CASSLDRQGWSTDTQYF	17	NA	TRBJ2-3	TRBV11-3	TRBD1
TGTGCCAGCAGTGGTTCGGGACAGGGGGGAAACACCATATATTTT	CASSGSGQGGNTIYF	15	NA	TRBJ1-3	TRBV2	TRBD1
TGTGCCAGCAGCTCCGGACTAGCGGAGGAAGAGACCCAGTACTTC	CASSSGLAEEETQYF	15	NA	TRBJ2-5	TRBV7-9	TRBD2
TGTGCCAGCAGCTCAGGAGGGTTCGCTGGAAACACCATATATTTT	CASSSGGFAGNTIYF	15	few	TRBJ1-3	TRBV7-9	NA
TGTGCCAGCAGCCAAGATGGGGCGAGGAGGGCCCAGTACTTC	CASSQDGARRAQYF	14	NA	TRBJ2-5	TRBV14	NA
TGTGCCAGCAGCCGAGGGTCTGGGGCCAACGTCCTGACTTTC	CASSRGSGANVLTF	14	once	TRBJ2-6	TRBV3-1/TRBV3-2	NA